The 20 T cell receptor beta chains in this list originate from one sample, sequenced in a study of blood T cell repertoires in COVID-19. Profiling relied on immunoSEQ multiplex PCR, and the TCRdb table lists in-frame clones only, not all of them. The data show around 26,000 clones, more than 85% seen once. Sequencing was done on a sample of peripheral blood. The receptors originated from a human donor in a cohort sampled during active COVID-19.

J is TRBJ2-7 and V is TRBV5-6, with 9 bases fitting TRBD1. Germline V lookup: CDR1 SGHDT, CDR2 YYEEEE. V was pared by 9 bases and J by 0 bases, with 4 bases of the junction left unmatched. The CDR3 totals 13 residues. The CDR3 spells CATGDRASYEQYF. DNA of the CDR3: TGTGCCACCGGGGACAGGGCCTCCTACGAGCAGTACTTC.

The CDR3, as DNA: TGCGCCAGCCACATCCGCGGGGACGACTACGAGCAGTACTTC. Protein sequence: CASHIRGDDYEQYF. The chain has TRBV4-3 and TRBJ2-7; weak D call: TRBD2 (6 bases). Trimming removed 8 bases from V and 3 bases from J, with 17 bases in between. Germline CDR1 is LGHNA and CDR2 is YSLEER. The CDR3 is 14 residues long.

CDR3 sequence reads: CASSLSGIGNSPLHF. In nucleotides, the CDR3 is TGCGCCAGCAGCTTGAGCGGGATCGGTAATTCACCCCTCCACTTT. The gene calls are TRBV5-1 and TRBJ1-6; D ambiguous. CDR1 is SGHRS, CDR2 YFSETQ, per germline. The CDR3 has 15 residues. V lost 1 base and J 6 bases, leaving 11 bases between the germline ends.

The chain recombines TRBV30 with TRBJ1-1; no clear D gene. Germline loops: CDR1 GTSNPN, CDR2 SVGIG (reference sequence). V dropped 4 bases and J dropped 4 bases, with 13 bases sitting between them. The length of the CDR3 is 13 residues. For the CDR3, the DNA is TGTGCCTGGAAACGGAGTCAACCCACTGAAGCTTTCTTT. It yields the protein CAWKRSQPTEAFF.

CDR3 bases: TGCGCCAGCAGCTTGCGGGCCGCGGCAGGGAACTACAATGAGCAGTTCTTC. This translates into CASSLRAAAGNYNEQFF. This chain links TRBV5-1 with TRBJ2-1; a weak D match, TRBD1 (5 bases). Germline CDR1 and CDR2: SGHRS and YFSETQ. There are 17 residues in the CDR3. V was trimmed by 1 base and J by 3 bases, leaving 17 bases between them.

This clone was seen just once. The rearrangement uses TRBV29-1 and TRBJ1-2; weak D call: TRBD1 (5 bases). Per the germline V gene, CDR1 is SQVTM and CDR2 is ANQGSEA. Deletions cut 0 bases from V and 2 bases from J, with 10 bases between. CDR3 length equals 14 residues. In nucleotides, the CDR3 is TGCAGCGTTGAAGATCCCCCAGGGAACTATGGCTACACCTTC. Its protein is CSVEDPPGNYGYTF.

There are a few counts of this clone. This CDR3 reads CASTGQERGPQHF. In DNA form, the CDR3 reads TGTGCCAGCACCGGACAGGAAAGGGGGCCCCAGCATTTT. V and J are TRBV2 and TRBJ1-5, with TRBD1 matching over 7 bases. This CDR3 is built from 13 residues. With V trimmed by 7 bases and J by 9 bases, 9 bases remained unmatched. Germline V gene data show CDR1 as SNHLY and CDR2 as FYNNEI.

The CDR3 reads CASSQGLGKTQYF. In DNA, the CDR3 is TGCGCCAGTTCCCAGGGTCTCGGAAAGACCCAGTACTTC. J is TRBJ2-5 and V is TRBV5-1; TRBD1 might be the D (5 bases). The CDR3 length is 13 residues. V was trimmed by 8 bases and J by 6 bases, leaving 17 bases between them. Per germline, CDR1 SGHRS and CDR2 YFSETQ.

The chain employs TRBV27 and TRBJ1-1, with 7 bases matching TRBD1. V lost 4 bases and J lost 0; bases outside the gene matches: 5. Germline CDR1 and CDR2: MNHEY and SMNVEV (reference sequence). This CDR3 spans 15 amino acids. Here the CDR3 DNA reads TGTGCCAGCAGTTCGGGACAGATCATGAACACTGAAGCTTTCTTT. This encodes CASSSGQIMNTEAFF.

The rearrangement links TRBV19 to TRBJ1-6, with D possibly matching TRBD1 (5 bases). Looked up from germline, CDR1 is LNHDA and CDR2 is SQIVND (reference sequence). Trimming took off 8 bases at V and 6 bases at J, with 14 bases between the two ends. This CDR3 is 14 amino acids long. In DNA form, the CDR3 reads TGTGCCAGTCAATTCCAGGGTGCTAATTCACCCCTCCACTTT. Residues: CASQFQGANSPLHF.

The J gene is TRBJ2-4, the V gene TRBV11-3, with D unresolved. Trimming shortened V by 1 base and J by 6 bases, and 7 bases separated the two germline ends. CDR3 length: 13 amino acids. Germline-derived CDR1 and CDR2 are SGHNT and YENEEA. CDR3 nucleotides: TGTGCCAGCAGCTTAGTTACGGTAAACATTCAGTACTTC. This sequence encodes CASSLVTVNIQYF.

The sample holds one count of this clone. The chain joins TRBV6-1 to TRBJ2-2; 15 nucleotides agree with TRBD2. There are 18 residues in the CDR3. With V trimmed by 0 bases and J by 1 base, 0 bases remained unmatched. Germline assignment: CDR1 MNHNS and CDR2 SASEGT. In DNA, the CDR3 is TGTGCCAGCAGTGAAGCGGGACTAGCGGGAGGGAACACCGGGGAGCTGTTTTTT. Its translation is CASSEAGLAGGNTGELFF.

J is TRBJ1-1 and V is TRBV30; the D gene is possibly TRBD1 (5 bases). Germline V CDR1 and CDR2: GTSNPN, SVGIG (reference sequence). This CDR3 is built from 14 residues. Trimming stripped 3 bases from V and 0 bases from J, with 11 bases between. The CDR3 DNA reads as TGTGCCTGGAGATCCGGCAGGGTGAACACTGAAGCTTTCTTT. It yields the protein CAWRSGRVNTEAFF.

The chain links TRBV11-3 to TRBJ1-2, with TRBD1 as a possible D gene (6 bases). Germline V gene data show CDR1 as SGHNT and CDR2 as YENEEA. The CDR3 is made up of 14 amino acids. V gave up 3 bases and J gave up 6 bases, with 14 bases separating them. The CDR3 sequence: CASSFLQGRDGYTF. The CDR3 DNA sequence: TGTGCCAGCAGCTTTCTCCAGGGGCGCGATGGCTACACCTTC.

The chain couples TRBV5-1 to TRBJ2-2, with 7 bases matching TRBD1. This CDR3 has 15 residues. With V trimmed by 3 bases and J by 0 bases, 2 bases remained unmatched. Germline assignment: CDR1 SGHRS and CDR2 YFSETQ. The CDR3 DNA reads TGCGCCAGCAGCTCAGGGGGAGCGAACACCGGGGAGCTGTTTTTT. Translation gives CASSSGGANTGELFF.

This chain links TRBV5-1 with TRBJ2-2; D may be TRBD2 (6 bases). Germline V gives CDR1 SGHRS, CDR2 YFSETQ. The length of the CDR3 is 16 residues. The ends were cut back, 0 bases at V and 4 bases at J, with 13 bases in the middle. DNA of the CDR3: TGCGCCAGCAGCTTGGCCGGGGGTCAGAGCACCGGGGAGCTGTTTTTT. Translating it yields CASSLAGGQSTGELFF.

CDR3 in DNA: TGTGCCATCAGTGGCCAGGGGGACGAGACCCAGTACTTC. As protein: CAISGQGDETQYF. This sequence joins TRBV10-3 and TRBJ2-5, with 7 nucleotides matching TRBD1. The germline V gene has CDR1 ENHRY and CDR2 SYGVKD. Unmatched junction bases numbered 4, after V lost 4 bases and J lost 5 bases. This CDR3 has 13 residues.

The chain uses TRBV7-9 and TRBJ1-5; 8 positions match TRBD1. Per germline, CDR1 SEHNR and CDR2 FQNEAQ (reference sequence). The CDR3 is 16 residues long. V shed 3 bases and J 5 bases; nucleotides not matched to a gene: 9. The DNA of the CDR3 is TGTGCCAGCAGCTTGTGGCAGGGGGCGAAGGATCAGCCCCAGCATTTT. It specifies CASSLWQGAKDQPQHF.

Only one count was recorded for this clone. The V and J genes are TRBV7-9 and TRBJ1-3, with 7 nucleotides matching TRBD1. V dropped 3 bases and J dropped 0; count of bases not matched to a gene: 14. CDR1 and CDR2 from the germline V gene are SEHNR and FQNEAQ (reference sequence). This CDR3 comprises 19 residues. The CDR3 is CASSFPTQGGRASGNTIYF. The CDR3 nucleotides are TGTGCCAGCAGCTTTCCTACCCAGGGGGGAAGGGCCTCTGGAAACACCATATATTTT.

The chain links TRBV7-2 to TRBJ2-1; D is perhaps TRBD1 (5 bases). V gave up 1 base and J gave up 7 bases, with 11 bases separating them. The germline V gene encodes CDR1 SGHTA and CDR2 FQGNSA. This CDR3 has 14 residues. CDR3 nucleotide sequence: TGTGCCAGCAGCTTAGTGGCAGGGCCGAATGAGCAGTTCTTC. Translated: CASSLVAGPNEQFF.